Listed here are 10 T cell receptor beta chains from one sample, sequenced in a study of blood T cell repertoires in COVID-19. Sequenced by immunoSEQ multiplex PCR; TCRdb stores in-frame clones only, minus some. The table shows approximately 340,000 clones, with 80% to 90% occurring only once. The sample comprised peripheral blood. The source of these receptors is a man aged 25 to 40 with active or convalescent COVID-19.

V usage is TRBV7-2 and J usage is TRBJ1-2, with D uncertain. Germline CDR1 reads SGHTA; CDR2 reads FQGNSA. Trimming removed 5 bases at V and 4 bases at J, with 14 bases between. There are 14 residues in the CDR3. Here the CDR3 reads CASSPAMGSYGYTF. The CDR3 coding sequence is TGTGCCAGCAGCCCCGCCATGGGGAGCTATGGCTACACCTTC.

The V call is TRBV7-9, the J call TRBJ2-1; tentatively, D is TRBD1 (6 bases). The length of the CDR3 is 15 residues. V was clipped by 5 bases and J by 4 bases, with 15 bases between them. Germline loops: CDR1 SEHNR, CDR2 FQNEAQ (reference sequence). CDR3 region: CASSIDRRSYNEQFF. The CDR3 coding sequence is TGTGCCAGCAGCATTGACAGGAGGTCTTACAATGAGCAGTTCTTC.

The rearrangement uses TRBV6-4 and TRBJ2-2, with 7 bases matching TRBD1. The CDR3 has 13 amino acids. The V gene end was trimmed by 10 bases and the J gene end by 5 bases; junction bases not matched to a gene: 7. Germline loops: CDR1 MRHNA, CDR2 SNTAGT. The CDR3 nucleotides read TGTGCCACTTGGACAGGCTATACCGGGGAGCTGTTTTTT. Its translation is CATWTGYTGELFF.

This clone has ten or more counts. The chain's CDR3 is CASTRQGSYEQYF. The DNA for the CDR3 is TGTGCCAGCACCCGACAGGGATCTTACGAGCAGTACTTC. The chain carries TRBV7-8 and TRBJ2-7, with TRBD1 matching 7 bases. The V gene end was trimmed by 7 bases and the J gene end by 4 bases; junction bases not matched to a gene: 7. Germline-derived CDR1 and CDR2 are SGHVS and FQNEAQ. CDR3 length: 13 residues.

This clone turned up a few times. The chain employs TRBV1 and TRBJ1-1; TRBD1, the table's D call, lacks a check against the DNA. TRBV1 is assigned pseudogene status. The CDR3 is 14 amino acids. CDR3 protein: CTSSPQGAATEAFF. The CDR3 coding sequence is TGCACCAGCAGCCCACAGGGGGCGGCCACTGAAGCTTTCTTT.

The rearrangement joins TRBV5-6 to TRBJ1-3, with D perhaps TRBD1 (5 bases). V shed 0 bases and J shed 4 bases, with 11 bases lying between them. From germline, CDR1 is SGHDT and CDR2 YYEEEE. This CDR3 is built from 15 residues. The chain's CDR3 is CASSLVGADGNTIYF. The CDR3, as DNA: TGTGCCAGCAGCTTGGTTGGGGCTGACGGAAACACCATATATTTT.

The V call is TRBV28, the J call TRBJ2-7, with D uncertain. The CDR3 runs to 15 residues. Trimming took 0 bases from V and 1 from J, leaving 10 bases between them. CDR1 MDHEN and CDR2 SYDVKM come from the germline V gene. The CDR3 sequence is CASSLWATSSYEQYF. CDR3 coding DNA: TGTGCCAGCAGTTTATGGGCCACCAGTTCCTACGAGCAGTACTTC.

CDR3: CASSFGGGYNEQFF. CDR3 DNA sequence: TGTGCCAGCAGCTTCGGGGGGGGATACAATGAGCAGTTCTTC. The chain employs TRBV7-8 and TRBJ2-1; 8 positions match TRBD2. V lost 3 bases and J lost 4; bases outside the gene matches: 2. This CDR3 spans 14 amino acids. Germline V gene lookup returns CDR1 SGHVS and CDR2 FQNEAQ.

This chain uses TRBV7-2 with TRBJ2-3; 10 bases are shared with TRBD2. Trimming at V came to 1 base and at J to 0 bases, leaving 7 bases not matched to a gene. This CDR3 comprises 18 residues. Looked up from germline, CDR1 is SGHTA and CDR2 is FQGNSA. CDR3 in amino acids: CASSLVSGGAMSTDTQYF. CDR3 DNA sequence: TGTGCCAGCAGCTTAGTCAGCGGGGGGGCGATGAGCACAGATACGCAGTATTTT.

The rearrangement joins TRBV7-9 to TRBJ1-1; D may be TRBD1 (6 bases). Germline V CDR1 and CDR2: SEHNR, FQNEAQ (reference sequence). This CDR3 spans 14 amino acids. Trimming stripped 3 bases from V and 0 bases from J, with 8 bases between. This CDR3 is CASSFTGLNTEAFF. The CDR3 nucleotides are TGTGCCAGCAGCTTCACAGGGTTGAACACTGAAGCTTTCTTT.